This passage covers 29 T cell receptor beta chains from one sample sequenced in a study of T-cell memory formation after mild COVID-19. MiXCR was run by TCRdb on the 5' RACE reads, yielding one entry per CDR3 protein. The sample has some 150,000 distinct CDR3 sequences, roughly 6.2% seen once. The sequenced material came from PBMCs or a T cell subset sorted from them (not recorded which). These receptors were collected from an adult woman who had mild COVID-19 (a few samples of this study predate the infection). Cell type and time point are not known.

The CDR3 coding sequence is TGTGCCAGCAGCCGTCCGGGGGGAGGCAATGAGCAGTTCTTC. It yields the protein CASSRPGGGNEQFF. The J gene is TRBJ2-1, the V gene TRBV5-4; 7 bases fit TRBD2. Per the germline V gene, CDR1 is SGHNT and CDR2 is YYREEE (reference sequence). The CDR3 extends over 14 amino acids. The V segment lost 4 bases and the J segment 6 bases; nucleotides outside the gene matches: 7.

The chain carries TRBV6-4 and TRBJ2-1; either TRBD1 or TRBD2 may supply D (6 bases each). Per the germline V gene, CDR1 is MRHNA and CDR2 is SNTAGT. CDR3 length equals 15 residues. The V and J ends lost 0 bases and 4 bases respectively, with 10 bases between them. The CDR3 loop reads CASSDSGGDYNEQFF. The CDR3 region has the DNA TGTGCCAGCAGTGACTCGGGGGGCGATTACAATGAGCAGTTCTTC.

In its sample, this clonotype was seen many times. The V call is TRBV12-3 or TRBV12-4, the J call TRBJ2-1, with D maybe TRBD2 (5 bases). The CDR3 runs to 15 residues. Trimming left V 5 bases short and J 5 bases short, with 16 bases between. Here the CDR3 reads CASSKTSFGDNEQFF. The CDR3, as DNA: TGTGCCAGCAGTAAAACTAGTTTCGGGGACAATGAGCAGTTCTTC.

This clonotype was seen many times. V usage is TRBV12-3 or TRBV12-4 and J usage is TRBJ2-7; either TRBD1 or TRBD2 may supply D (5 bases each). Trimming removed 7 bases from V and 0 bases from J, with 13 bases in between. CDR3 length equals 14 residues. CDR3: CASTPWGNSYEQYF. CDR3 nucleotide sequence: TGTGCCAGCACCCCTTGGGGGAACTCCTACGAGCAGTACTTC.

This chain links TRBV5-1 with TRBJ2-5; 7 positions agree with TRBD1. Germline V CDR1 and CDR2: SGHRS, YFSETQ. The CDR3 totals 14 residues. V dropped 2 bases and J dropped 1; count of bases not matched to a gene: 2. CDR3 bases: TGCGCCAGCAGCTTCGGGGACAGCCAAGAGACCCAGTACTTC. This encodes CASSFGDSQETQYF.

The J gene is TRBJ1-1, the V gene TRBV29-1, with D hard to call. Germline-derived CDR1 and CDR2 are SQVTM and ANQGSEA. The CDR3 totals 13 residues. V lost 7 bases, J lost 3 bases, and 15 bases lay in between. As DNA, the CDR3 is TGCAGCGCTACTATTCAGGAGTACACTGAAGCTTTCTTT. Translation: CSATIQEYTEAFF.

This clonotype was observed at least ten times. This chain links TRBV29-1 with TRBJ2-3; maybe TRBD1 (5 bases). This CDR3 contains 15 residues. Trimming left V 6 bases short and J 0 bases short, with 16 bases between. Germline V CDR1 and CDR2: SQVTM, ANQGSEA. CDR3 nucleotides: TGCAGCGTGGCCAGGGCAGGTAAAAGCACAGATACGCAGTATTTT. Its protein is CSVARAGKSTDTQYF.

The rearrangement uses TRBV7-2 and TRBJ1-1; D gene ambiguous. Trimming removed 6 bases at V and 0 bases at J, with 11 bases between. CDR3 size: 14 residues. Germline V gene sequence: CDR1 SGHTA, CDR2 FQGNSA. CDR3 coding DNA: TGTGCCAGCAGACCCGACATAGTGAACACTGAAGCTTTCTTT. It specifies CASRPDIVNTEAFF.

Only a few counts were recorded for this clonotype. V and J are TRBV30 and TRBJ2-1, with 7 positions matching TRBD1. With V trimmed by 3 bases and J by 9 bases, 8 bases remained unmatched. This CDR3 has 13 amino acids. Germline V gives CDR1 GTSNPN, CDR2 SVGIG (reference sequence). The DNA of the CDR3 is TGTGCCTGGAGAGGACAGGCCTATGGTGAGCAGTTCTTC. It codes for CAWRGQAYGEQFF.

Many counts were recorded for this clonotype. The chain uses TRBV7-8 and TRBJ1-1; D unresolved. V was trimmed by 4 bases and J by 1 base, leaving 7 bases between them. CDR1 SGHVS and CDR2 FQNEAQ come from the germline V gene. There are 13 residues in the CDR3. The CDR3 protein is CASSSSGNTEAFF. CDR3 DNA sequence: TGTGCCAGCAGCTCGAGCGGGAACACTGAAGCTTTCTTT.

This clonotype has just a few counts. The chain has TRBV6-6 and TRBJ2-3; 10 nucleotides align to TRBD2. J gave up 4 bases and V 6 bases, and 4 bases lay outside the gene matches. Looked up from germline, CDR1 is MNHNY and CDR2 is SVGAGI (reference sequence). The CDR3 is 14 amino acids. The CDR3 bases are TGTGCCAGCAGGAGGACTAGCGGATCAGATACGCAGTATTTT. This gives the protein CASRRTSGSDTQYF.

This clonotype was detected only a few times. This chain joins TRBV28 and TRBJ1-5, with 7 nucleotides matching TRBD1. This CDR3 contains 17 residues. Unmatched junction bases numbered 7, after V lost 2 bases and J lost 0 bases. CDR1 is MDHEN, CDR2 SYDVKM, per germline. The CDR3 loop is CASSLQDRVFSNQPQHF. The CDR3 nucleotides read TGTGCCAGCAGTTTACAAGACAGGGTCTTTAGCAATCAGCCCCAGCATTTT.

This clonotype was detected only a few times. The chain joins TRBV27 to TRBJ2-2; 9 bases agree with TRBD2. Per germline, CDR1 MNHEY and CDR2 SMNVEV (reference sequence). This CDR3 region has 15 residues. V lost 6 bases and J lost 2; bases outside the gene matches: 4. In DNA, the CDR3 is TGTGCCAGCAGCGAGCTAGCGGGAAACACCGGGGAGCTGTTTTTT. Its translation is CASSELAGNTGELFF.

The gene calls are TRBV5-1 and TRBJ2-1; 9 positions match TRBD2. Germline loops: CDR1 SGHRS, CDR2 YFSETQ. The CDR3 runs to 17 residues. V shed 0 bases and J 4 bases; nucleotides not matched to a gene: 8. CDR3 protein: CASSLVPTSGGYNEQFF. The CDR3 DNA sequence: TGCGCCAGCAGCTTGGTTCCGACTAGCGGAGGTTACAATGAGCAGTTCTTC.

V usage is TRBV7-9 and J usage is TRBJ1-2; D is undetermined. The CDR3 spans 14 residues. V lost 1 base and J 2 bases, leaving 8 bases between the germline ends. Germline lookup yields CDR1 SEHNR and CDR2 FQNEAQ (reference sequence). The CDR3 nucleotides read TGTGCCAGCAGCTTAGTTCTGGGAAACTATGGCTACACCTTC. This gives the protein CASSLVLGNYGYTF.

The chain employs TRBV6-5 and TRBJ2-2, with 7 bases matching TRBD1. Germline lookup yields CDR1 MNHEY and CDR2 SVGAGI. CDR3 length: 17 amino acids. Trimming took 5 bases from V and 4 from J; bases not matched to a gene: 13. CDR3 amino acids: CASSRLTGVAGTGELFF. CDR3 nucleotide sequence: TGTGCCAGCAGTCGACTTACAGGGGTGGCGGGCACCGGGGAGCTGTTTTTT.

This chain joins TRBV9 and TRBJ2-1; D unresolved. The CDR3 is made up of 16 amino acids. Trimming took 3 bases from V and 9 from J, leaving 22 bases between them. Germline assignment: CDR1 SGDLS and CDR2 YYNGEE. CDR3 sequence (DNA): TGTGCCAGCAGCGCCCGAGTGGGCGTCTTTATGGGTGAGCAGTTCTTC. This gives the protein CASSARVGVFMGEQFF.

The chain uses TRBV11-3 and TRBJ2-1; 9 positions match TRBD2. The CDR3 sequence is 15 residues long. Trimming at V came to 1 base and at J to 8 bases, leaving 6 bases not matched to a gene. The germline gives CDR1 SGHNT, CDR2 YENEEA. The CDR3, as DNA: TGTGCCAGCAGCTTAGGCGGGGGGGCCATGTATGAGCAGTTCTTC. Translated: CASSLGGGAMYEQFF.

A note on this clonotype: This may come from a read error, since a much larger clone is one base off. The J gene is TRBJ1-1, the V gene TRBV10-3; D unresolved. The CDR3 is 16 amino acids. Between the trimmed V and J ends, which lost 4 bases and 5 bases, there was a span of 20 bases. CDR1 and CDR2 (germline): ENHRY, SYGVKD. CDR3 sequence reads: CAISAKLALGKTEAFF. The CDR3 nucleotides read TGTGCCATCAGTGCCAAGTTAGCTCTAGGGAAGACTGAAGCTTTCTTT.

This clonotype occurred many times. The CDR3 here is CSAITEVYGYTF. The CDR3, as DNA: TGCAGTGCTATAACAGAAGTCTATGGCTACACCTTC. The chain joins TRBV20-1 to TRBJ1-2; no clear D gene. The CDR3 length is 12 residues. Germline CDR1 DFQATT, CDR2 SNEGSKA (reference sequence). V lost 4 bases, J lost 4 bases, and 10 bases lay in between.

The chain is built from TRBV6-2 or TRBV6-3 and TRBJ2-2; D gene ambiguous. The CDR3 totals 15 residues. Germline CDR1 is MNHEY and CDR2 is SVGEGT. The V and J ends lost 5 bases and 5 bases respectively, with 15 bases between them. CDR3 nucleotide sequence: TGTGCCAGCAGTGGACGGATGCCGTGGACCGGGGAGCTGTTTTTT. Translated: CASSGRMPWTGELFF.

This clonotype was recorded at least ten times. The V gene is TRBV7-9, the J gene TRBJ2-4; D is perhaps TRBD2 (6 bases). V gave up 1 base and J gave up 8 bases, with 15 bases separating them. This CDR3 region has 15 residues. Germline V gene lookup returns CDR1 SEHNR and CDR2 FQNEAQ (reference sequence). The CDR3 loop is CASSLGAGHLDIQYF. In nucleotides, the CDR3 is TGTGCCAGCAGCTTAGGGGCGGGGCATCTGGACATTCAGTACTTC.

This clonotype was counted only a few times. V gene TRBV10-3 combines with J gene TRBJ1-2; D uncertain. Trimming stripped 6 bases from V and 2 bases from J, with 19 bases between. The CDR3 totals 16 residues. Germline V gene data show CDR1 as ENHRY and CDR2 as SYGVKD. In nucleotides, the CDR3 is TGTGCCATCAGCGATCCCAGGTTGTTGGGGAACTATGGCTACACCTTC. Its translation: CAISDPRLLGNYGYTF.

The chain is built from TRBV12-3 or TRBV12-4 and TRBJ2-7, with D maybe TRBD2 (7 bases). Trimming stripped 1 base from V and 3 bases from J, with 13 bases between. The CDR3 runs to 15 residues. The CDR3 DNA sequence: TGTGCCAGCAGTTTAGATGGGGGGGGCCTCTACGAGCAGTACTTC. It yields the protein CASSLDGGGLYEQYF.

The chain couples TRBV4-2 to TRBJ2-1, with TRBD2 matching over 8 bases. The CDR3 covers 16 residues. The V gene's germline CDR1 is LGHNA and CDR2 YNFKEQ. V shed 3 bases, J shed 4 bases, and the junction held 8 bases outside the gene matches. This chain's CDR3 is CASSQRSGSPYNEQFF. The CDR3 bases are TGTGCCAGCAGCCAGAGAAGCGGGAGCCCTTACAATGAGCAGTTCTTC.

This clonotype has just a few counts. The rearrangement links TRBV20-1 to TRBJ1-3; maybe TRBD1 (5 bases). With 6 bases removed from V and 9 bases from J, the gap between germline ends came to 21 bases. Germline CDR1 reads DFQATT; CDR2 reads SNEGSKA (reference sequence). The CDR3 loop spans 14 amino acids. DNA of the CDR3: TGCAGTGCCCAAGTAGGCAGTGCCGGGGGCACCATATATTTT. Translated, it gives CSAQVGSAGGTIYF.

In this sample, this clonotype turned up a few times. This chain uses TRBV4-3 with TRBJ1-3, with no clear D. CDR3 length: 15 amino acids. Between the trimmed V and J ends, which lost 0 bases and 0 bases, there was a span of 6 bases. CDR1 and CDR2 (germline): LGHNA, YSLEER. This CDR3 is CASSQDTISGNTIYF. Here the CDR3 DNA reads TGCGCCAGCAGCCAAGATACCATCTCTGGAAACACCATATATTTT.

Concerning this clonotype itself: The junction shows a germline mismatch at one end, possibly a read error. This chain connects TRBV7-8 to TRBJ1-2; tentative D call: TRBD1 (5 bases). The CDR3 consists of 14 residues. CDR1 is SGHVS and CDR2 is FQNEAQ in the germline V gene. The CDR3 is CASSLGQGLYAYTF. The CDR3, as DNA: TGTGCCAGCAGCTTAGGGCAGGGCCTCTATGCCTACACCTTC.

This clonotype was recorded at least ten times. V gene TRBV5-1 combines with J gene TRBJ2-2, with 7 bases matching TRBD1. Germline-derived CDR1 and CDR2 are SGHRS and YFSETQ. The CDR3 runs to 15 residues. V shed 1 base and J 4 bases; nucleotides not matched to a gene: 4. CDR3 region: CASSLQGVGTGELFF. DNA for the CDR3: TGCGCCAGCAGCTTGCAGGGGGTCGGCACCGGGGAGCTGTTTTTT.